Listed here are 5 T cell receptor beta chains from one sample, sequenced in a study of CD8+ T cells in alopecia areata. After isolation, RNA underwent reverse transcription to generate cDNA as the sequencing template. TCRdb's copy holds only in-frame clones and misses some; the assay was immunoSEQ multiplex PCR. The sample lists some 130,000 clones; about 60% were seen once. Here the sequenced sample was CD4+ T cells sorted from blood, taken at week 0. The receptors originated from a human donor with alopecia areata.

Worth noting for this clone: One end of the junction fails to match germline, which may point to a read error. The rearrangement uses TRBV7-7 and TRBJ2-5; 9 positions match TRBD1. The germline CDR1 and CDR2 sequences are SSHAT and FNYEAQ (reference sequence). The CDR3 is made up of 16 amino acids. In DNA, the CDR3 is TGTGCTAGCAGCTCCAACGGCGGGACAGGGCAAGAGACCCAGTACTTC. This translates into CASSSNGGTGQETQYF.

The chain uses TRBV18 and TRBJ2-5, with no clear D. V lost 4 bases and J 0 bases, leaving 0 bases between the germline ends. The germline CDR1 and CDR2 sequences are KGHSH and LQKENI. The CDR3 runs 11 residues. The CDR3 spells CASSHQETQYF. DNA for the CDR3: TGTGCCAGCTCACACCAAGAGACCCAGTACTTC.

This clone was recorded a few times. The genes are TRBV7-2 and TRBJ2-4; 7 nucleotides match TRBD1. Trimming removed 10 bases from V and 2 bases from J; junction bases left unmatched: 8. The CDR3 covers 14 residues. Germline lookup yields CDR1 SGHTA and CDR2 FQGNSA. The CDR3 loop is CATRQGDSKNIQYF. The CDR3 DNA sequence: TGTGCCACCCGACAGGGTGATTCCAAAAACATTCAGTACTTC.

This clone showed up just a few times. The V gene is TRBV7-3, the J gene TRBJ2-7; D may be TRBD2 (6 bases). Germline V gene sequence: CDR1 SGHTA, CDR2 FQGTGA. Trimming took 1 base from V and 2 from J, leaving 18 bases between them. CDR3 length: 17 amino acids. CDR3 residues: CASSLRVGGTVTYEQYF. In nucleotides, the CDR3 is TGTGCCAGCAGCTTAAGGGTAGGCGGGACGGTGACCTACGAGCAGTACTTC.

CDR3 in amino acids: CSVEGPGGDEQYF. The CDR3 DNA sequence: TGCAGCGTTGAGGGACCCGGAGGGGACGAGCAGTACTTC. The chain couples TRBV29-1 to TRBJ2-7, with a possible D match to TRBD2 (6 bases). From germline, CDR1 is SQVTM and CDR2 ANQGSEA. Trimming pared 3 bases from V and 5 bases from J, leaving 14 bases between. This CDR3 comprises 13 residues.